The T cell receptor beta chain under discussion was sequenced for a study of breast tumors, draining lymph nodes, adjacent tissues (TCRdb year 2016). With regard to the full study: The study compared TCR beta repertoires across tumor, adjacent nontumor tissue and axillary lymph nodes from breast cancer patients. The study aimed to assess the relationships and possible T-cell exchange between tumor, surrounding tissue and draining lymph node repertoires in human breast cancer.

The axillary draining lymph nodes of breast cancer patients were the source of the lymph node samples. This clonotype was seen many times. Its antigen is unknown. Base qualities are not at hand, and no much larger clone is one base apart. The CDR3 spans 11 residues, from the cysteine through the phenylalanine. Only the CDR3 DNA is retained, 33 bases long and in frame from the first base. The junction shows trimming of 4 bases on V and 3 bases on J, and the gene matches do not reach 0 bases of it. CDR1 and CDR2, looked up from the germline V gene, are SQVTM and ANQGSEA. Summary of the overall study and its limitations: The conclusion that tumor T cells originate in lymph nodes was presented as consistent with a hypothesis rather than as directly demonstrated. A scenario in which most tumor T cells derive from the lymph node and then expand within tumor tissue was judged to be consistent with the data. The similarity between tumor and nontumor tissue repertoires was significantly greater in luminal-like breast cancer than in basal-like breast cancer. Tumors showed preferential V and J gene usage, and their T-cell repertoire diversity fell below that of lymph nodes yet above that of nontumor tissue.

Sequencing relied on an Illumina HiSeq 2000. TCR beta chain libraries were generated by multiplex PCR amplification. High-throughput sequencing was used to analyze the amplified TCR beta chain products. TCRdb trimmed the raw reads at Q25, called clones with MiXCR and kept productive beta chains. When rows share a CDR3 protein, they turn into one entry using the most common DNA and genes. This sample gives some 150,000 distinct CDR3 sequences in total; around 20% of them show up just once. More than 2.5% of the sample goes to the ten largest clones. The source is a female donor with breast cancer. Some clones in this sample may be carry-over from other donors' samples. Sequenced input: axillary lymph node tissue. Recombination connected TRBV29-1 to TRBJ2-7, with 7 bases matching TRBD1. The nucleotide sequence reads TGCAGCGTTGCAGGGGGCTACGAGCAGTACTTC. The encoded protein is CSVAGGYEQYF.